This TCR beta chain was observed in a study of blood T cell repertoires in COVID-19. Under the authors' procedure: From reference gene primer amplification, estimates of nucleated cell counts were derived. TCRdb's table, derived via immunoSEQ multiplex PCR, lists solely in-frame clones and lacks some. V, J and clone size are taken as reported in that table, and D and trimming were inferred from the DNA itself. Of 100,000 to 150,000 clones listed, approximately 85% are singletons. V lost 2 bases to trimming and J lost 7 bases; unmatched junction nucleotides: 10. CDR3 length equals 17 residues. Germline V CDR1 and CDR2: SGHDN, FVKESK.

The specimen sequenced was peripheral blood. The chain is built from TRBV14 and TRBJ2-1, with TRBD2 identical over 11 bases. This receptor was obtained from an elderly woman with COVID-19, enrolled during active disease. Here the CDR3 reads CASSQPQLAGVGNEQFF. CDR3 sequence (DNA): TGTGCCAGCAGCCAACCCCAACTAGCGGGAGTGGGGAATGAGCAGTTCTTC.